The table lists the clone carrying this T cell receptor beta chain with many counts. Its antigen is undetermined. The sample belongs to a study of sequential checkpoint blockade in melanoma. Regarding the study as a whole: Clinical benefit was about 30 times likelier when tumor T-cell fraction and clonality increased.

The CDR3 length is 14 residues. Trimming cost V 4 bases and J 6 bases, with 14 bases left between them. Germline V gene sequence: CDR1 SGHNT, CDR2 YENEEA. The sample's treatment: randomized to nivolumab then ipilimumab (arm A) or the reverse (arm B). Generated by immunoSEQ multiplex PCR, the TCRdb table keeps only in-frame clones and is missing some. The sample contains about 3,500 clones, around 23% of which appear only once. This sample comprised tumor tissue (inferred from file names), obtained from a patient given nivolumab and ipilimumab in sequence. V is TRBV11-3 and J is TRBJ2-3; weak D call: TRBD2 (6 bases). The TCR originated in a human donor with melanoma. CDR3 residues: CASSWTGAVDTQYF. The CDR3 DNA is TGTGCCAGCAGCTGGACGGGAGCGGTCGATACGCAGTATTTT. Variable domain in full (rest from reference TRBV11-3 and TRBJ2-3): EAGVVQSPRYKIIEKKQPVAFWCNPISGHNTLYWYLQNLGQGPELLIRYENEEAVDDSQLPKDRFSAERLKGVDSTLKIQPAELGDSAVYLCASSWTGAVDTQYFGPGTRLTVL.